Each of the 21 T cell receptor beta chains below was sequenced from the same sample in a study of shared clonotypes between healthy human individuals. Measured with immunoSEQ multiplex PCR; TCRdb has only the in-frame clones, and not every one. This sample has some 580,000 clones; more than 95% occur once, and the top ten carry 0.045% to 0.06%. Sequenced: naive CD4+ T cells sorted from blood. This sample's subset: CD45RA+ positively selected. The source is a woman in her twenties or thirties in good health.

V is TRBV2 and J is TRBJ1-1; weak D call: TRBD1 (5 bases). The CDR3 extends over 14 amino acids. Trimming stripped 5 bases from V and 7 bases from J, with 17 bases between. Germline-derived CDR1 and CDR2 are SNHLY and FYNNEI. The DNA for the CDR3 is TGTGCCAGCAGTTGGGTGGGGGTTGGGAATGAAGCTTTCTTT. Protein: CASSWVGVGNEAFF.

The CDR3, as DNA: TGTGCCAGCAGTTTAGGAACAGCAAGGAACACCTTC. The encoded protein is CASSLGTARNTF. The rearrangement uses TRBV28 and TRBJ1-2; D gene unclear. Germline CDR1 MDHEN, CDR2 SYDVKM. V was cut by 2 bases and J by 12 bases, with 13 bases left in between. The CDR3 length is 12 residues.

A single count supports this clone. The CDR3 region is CASSPGQGVTLAEAFF. Written as DNA, the CDR3 is TGCGCCAGCTCGCCGGGACAGGGGGTCACTTTGGCTGAAGCTTTCTTT. The V call is TRBV5-1, the J call TRBJ1-1, with TRBD1 matching over 11 bases. From germline, CDR1 is SGHRS and CDR2 YFSETQ. The CDR3 consists of 16 residues. Trimming removed 7 bases from V and 6 bases from J; junction bases left unmatched: 14.

The rearrangement joins TRBV28 to TRBJ2-7, with TRBD2 matching over 10 bases. The length of the CDR3 is 12 residues. With V trimmed by 10 bases and J by 6 bases, 6 bases remained unmatched. Per germline, CDR1 MDHEN and CDR2 SYDVKM. CDR3 DNA: TGTGCCATAGCTAGCGGGAGACCCGAGCAGTACTTC. Encoded protein: CAIASGRPEQYF.

The CDR3: CAITTGTGVADTQYF. The CDR3 nucleotides are TGTGCCATCACCACCGGGACAGGGGTAGCAGATACGCAGTATTTT. This sequence joins TRBV10-3 and TRBJ2-3, with 10 bases matching TRBD1. The CDR3 runs 15 residues. Germline loops: CDR1 ENHRY, CDR2 SYGVKD. V was pared by 7 bases and J by 4 bases, with 8 bases of the junction left unmatched.

This chain joins TRBV29-1 and TRBJ2-7; 12 bases align to TRBD2. Germline loops: CDR1 SQVTM, CDR2 ANQGSEA. The CDR3 runs to 14 residues. V was clipped by 6 bases and J by 7 bases; unmatched bases: 10. As DNA, the CDR3 is TGCAGCGTCGCCAGACTAGCGGGAGCGGGGGAGCAGTACTTC. Its protein product is CSVARLAGAGEQYF.

The DNA for the CDR3 is TGTGCCAGCAGCTTGGAGGGCTACTCTGGGGCCAACGTCCTGACTTTC. Protein sequence: CASSLEGYSGANVLTF. This rearrangement joins TRBV5-5 to TRBJ2-6; no definite D call. CDR3 length: 16 amino acids. Germline CDR1 is SGHKS and CDR2 is YYEKEE (reference sequence). Trimming pared 0 bases from V and 0 bases from J, leaving 7 bases between.

This chain links TRBV14 with TRBJ2-1, with TRBD1 as a possible D gene (7 bases). Germline V gene sequence: CDR1 SGHDN, CDR2 FVKESK. The CDR3 sequence is 14 residues long. Trimming shortened V by 4 bases and J by 6 bases, and 13 bases separated the two germline ends. The CDR3 loop reads CASSPRGTFNEQFF. The CDR3 coding sequence is TGTGCCAGCAGCCCCAGGGGGACTTTCAATGAGCAGTTCTTC.

The chain employs TRBV18 and TRBJ1-5; D is undetermined. Germline CDR1 KGHSH, CDR2 LQKENI. The V gene lost 4 bases and the J gene lost 0 bases, with 7 bases spanning the gap. The CDR3 is 14 residues long. The CDR3 loop reads CASSRERSNQPQHF. For the CDR3, the DNA is TGTGCCAGCTCACGGGAGCGTAGCAATCAGCCCCAGCATTTT.

This sequence joins TRBV19 and TRBJ2-3, with D perhaps TRBD2 (5 bases). The germline V and J ends were trimmed by 0 bases and 1 base, with 11 bases remaining between them. Germline lookup yields CDR1 LNHDA and CDR2 SQIVND (reference sequence). The CDR3 runs 16 residues. CDR3 in amino acids: CASSIDLERRTDTQYF. The CDR3 DNA is TGTGCCAGTAGTATAGATCTTGAGCGGCGCACAGATACGCAGTATTTT.

This chain connects TRBV2 to TRBJ1-3; D gene unclear. CDR3 length: 15 amino acids. V was pared by 3 bases and J by 6 bases, with 15 bases between. Germline loops: CDR1 SNHLY, CDR2 FYNNEI. The CDR3 nucleotides read TGTGCCAGCAGTGAGTTCAGAGGCCCTGCAAACACCATATATTTT. Translating gives CASSEFRGPANTIYF.

The gene calls are TRBV28 and TRBJ1-2; D is unresolved. CDR3 length: 13 amino acids. Germline values: CDR1 MDHEN, CDR2 SYDVKM. Trimming removed 2 bases at V and 4 bases at J, with 8 bases between. The CDR3 DNA reads as TGTGCCAGCAGTTTAGCGGACCCCTATGGCTACACCTTC. It specifies CASSLADPYGYTF.

The rearrangement joins TRBV6-5 to TRBJ2-3; D is possibly TRBD2 (6 bases). Trimming removed 6 bases from V and 5 bases from J, with 12 bases in between. CDR3 size: 13 residues. Germline CDR1 is MNHEY and CDR2 is SVGAGI. CDR3 nucleotides: TGTGCCAGCAGGACTGGAGGGGAAGATACGCAGTATTTT. Amino acid sequence: CASRTGGEDTQYF.

The genes are TRBV10-3 and TRBJ2-7; tentatively, D is TRBD2 (6 bases). Trimming took 6 bases from V and 0 from J, leaving 15 bases between them. Germline CDR1 is ENHRY and CDR2 is SYGVKD. The CDR3 loop spans 15 amino acids. CDR3 protein: CAISRLDLSSYEQYF. The CDR3 nucleotides read TGTGCCATCAGCCGACTAGACCTGAGCTCCTACGAGCAGTACTTC.

The genes are TRBV28 and TRBJ2-3; a possible D gene is TRBD1 (6 bases). The CDR3 runs 16 residues. The V gene lost 6 bases and the J gene lost 1 base, with 17 bases spanning the gap. In germline, CDR1 is MDHEN, CDR2 SYDVKM. CDR3 in amino acids: CASRSLRGKRTDTQYF. In DNA form, the CDR3 reads TGTGCCAGCAGGTCCCTGAGGGGGAAACGCACAGATACGCAGTATTTT.

The J gene is TRBJ2-3, the V gene TRBV6-1; the match to TRBD2 covers 8 bases. CDR1 MNHNS and CDR2 SASEGT come from the germline V gene. The CDR3 totals 17 residues. Trimming took 1 base from V and 0 from J; bases not matched to a gene: 6. CDR3 loop: CASSEGASGRSTDTQYF. CDR3 sequence (DNA): TGTGCCAGCAGTGAAGGGGCTAGCGGGCGAAGCACAGATACGCAGTATTTT.

This chain connects TRBV6-1 to TRBJ1-6; D is undetermined. Deletions cut 0 bases from V and 0 bases from J, with 9 bases between. Looked up from germline, CDR1 is MNHNS and CDR2 is SASEGT. The CDR3 totals 17 residues. In nucleotides, the CDR3 is TGTGCCAGCAGTGAAGCGGGCGGCAGCTCCTATAATTCACCCCTCCACTTT. It specifies CASSEAGGSSYNSPLHF.

CDR3 loop: CASSATSYEQYF. Written as DNA, the CDR3 is TGTGCCAGCAGCGCGACATCCTACGAGCAGTACTTC. The rearrangement uses TRBV7-2 and TRBJ2-7; D is uncertain. Germline V CDR1 and CDR2: SGHTA, FQGNSA. The CDR3 is made up of 12 amino acids. V was pared by 5 bases and J by 1 base, with 6 bases between.

J is TRBJ2-7 and V is TRBV6-1; D could derive from TRBD1 or TRBD2 (5 bases each). The CDR3 extends over 15 amino acids. The V end was cut by 1 base, the J end by 3 bases, with 13 bases between. The germline V gene encodes CDR1 MNHNS and CDR2 SASEGT. The chain's CDR3 is CASSEGWQGDYEQYF. In DNA, the CDR3 is TGTGCCAGCAGTGAAGGTTGGCAGGGAGACTACGAGCAGTACTTC.

V usage is TRBV30 and J usage is TRBJ1-2; D is undetermined. The germline CDR1 and CDR2 sequences are GTSNPN and SVGIG (reference sequence). CDR3 length: 15 amino acids. Trimming shortened V by 3 bases and J by 4 bases, and 18 bases separated the two germline ends. The CDR3: CAWSGNRGNIYGYTF. Here the CDR3 DNA reads TGTGCCTGGAGCGGAAACAGAGGGAATATCTATGGCTACACCTTC.

The CDR3 sequence is CASSRPEGSGSYEQYF. The CDR3 coding sequence is TGTGCCAGCAGCCGCCCCGAGGGGTCCGGGTCCTACGAGCAGTACTTC. The chain links TRBV11-1 to TRBJ2-5, with D perhaps matching TRBD1 or TRBD2 (5 bases each). The J call could be wrong; TRBJ2-7 is a better fit for the DNA end. Germline values: CDR1 SGHAT, CDR2 FQDESV (reference sequence). CDR3 length equals 16 residues.